The table lists the clone carrying this TCR beta chain with a few counts. Its matching antigen is unknown. These data come from a study of blood T cells in healthy people across ages. Donation came from healthy Caucasian individuals in Russia who were aged 6 to 90. Per the germline V gene, CDR1 is PRHDT and CDR2 is FYEKMQ (reference sequence). This CDR3 comprises 16 residues. V was shortened by 5 bases and J by 5 bases, with 18 bases between the two germline ends. General study findings and limits: Calculation of diversity from one million T cells yielded estimates considered to be underestimates. In older individuals, TCR beta diversity per million T cells was lower, falling roughly linearly with age. CMV status of donors was not determined, possibly confounding expanded clonotype changes.

With a J-beta primer mix and a sample-barcoded 5' primer, a second PCR ran roughly 6 to 11 cycles. TCRdb re-derived calls from the 5' RACE reads in MiXCR, one entry per CDR3 protein. Of around 990,000 distinct CDR3 sequences in the sample, around two fifths are singletons; the top ten hold roughly 14%. Input material: blood. The gene calls are TRBV13 and TRBJ2-2, with D maybe TRBD1 (7 bases). This clonotype was obtained from a man younger than 35 in good health. Here the CDR3 DNA reads TGTGCCAGCAGCCGCATGTGGCAGGGGGGAACCGGGGAGCTGTTTTTT. Translating gives CASSRMWQGGTGELFF.